These 30 T cell receptor beta chains were all obtained from the same sample, sequenced in a study of blood T cell repertoires in COVID-19. Only in-frame clones appear in the TCRdb table, and some are missing; sequencing was by immunoSEQ multiplex PCR. The sample lists 350,000 to 500,000 clones, about 88% occurring once. Sequenced material: PBMCs or T cells enriched from blood (not recorded which). The receptors were gathered from a woman between 18 and 29 years old who had been exposed to COVID-19.

This chain joins TRBV7-2 and TRBJ2-7; TRBD2 agrees at 16 bases. Trimming cost V 5 bases and J 1 base; bases outside gene matches: 11. CDR3 length: 19 residues. Per germline, CDR1 SGHTA and CDR2 FQGNSA. CDR3 loop: CASSSSGTSGRVRSYEQYF. CDR3 DNA sequence: TGTGCCAGCAGCAGCTCCGGGACTAGCGGGAGGGTGAGGTCCTACGAGCAGTACTTC.

This clone is a singleton in its sample. The chain is built from TRBV9 and TRBJ2-3; possibly TRBD2 for D (5 bases). Germline V lookup: CDR1 SGDLS, CDR2 YYNGEE. V was clipped by 0 bases and J by 2 bases, with 13 bases between them. This CDR3 is 16 amino acids long. The CDR3 region is CASSVDAGGTTDTQYF. The CDR3 coding sequence is TGTGCCAGCAGCGTAGATGCGGGCGGCACCACAGATACGCAGTATTTT.

In DNA form, the CDR3 reads TGCAGTGCTGCTAGCGTTACGCAGTATTTT. It specifies CSAASVTQYF. The V and J genes are TRBV20-1 and TRBJ2-3; a weak D match, TRBD2 (6 bases). The CDR3 runs 10 residues. Germline V lookup: CDR1 DFQATT, CDR2 SNEGSKA (reference sequence). The V gene lost 5 bases and the J gene lost 8 bases, with 8 bases spanning the gap.

This clone was seen once. The V gene is TRBV5-1, the J gene TRBJ1-2, with TRBD1 matching 7 bases. The CDR3 contains 13 residues. V shed 1 base and J 13 bases; nucleotides not matched to a gene: 10. Germline values: CDR1 SGHRS, CDR2 YFSETQ. The CDR3 DNA follows: TGCGCCAGCAGCTTGAGACAGGGAAAAATCCGCACCTTC. It encodes CASSLRQGKIRTF.

The sample holds a few counts of this clone. The chain uses TRBV29-1 and TRBJ1-5, with D uncertain. The CDR3 consists of 13 residues. Germline V gene data show CDR1 as SQVTM and CDR2 as ANQGSEA. V was cut by 6 bases and J by 3 bases, with 12 bases left in between. The CDR3 sequence is CSVLDGANQPQHF. The CDR3, as DNA: TGCAGCGTCCTTGACGGAGCCAATCAGCCCCAGCATTTT. Supplemented by reference TRBV29-1 and TRBJ1-5, the full variable domain reads SAVISQKPSRDICQRGTSLTIQCQVDSQVTMMFWYRQQPGQSLTLIATANQGSEATYESGFVIDKFPISRPNLTFSTLTVSNMSPEDSSIYLCSVLDGANQPQHFGDGTRLSIL.

The chain is built from TRBV19 and TRBJ1-2; TRBD1 is a possible D gene (6 bases). In germline, CDR1 is LNHDA, CDR2 SQIVND (reference sequence). V was shortened by 5 bases and J by 3 bases, with 10 bases between the two germline ends. This CDR3 spans 13 amino acids. The CDR3 protein is CASSRGGYYGYTF. For the CDR3, the DNA is TGTGCCAGTAGTCGAGGGGGATACTATGGCTACACCTTC.

The chain has TRBV24-1 and TRBJ2-3; 10 positions agree with TRBD2. The CDR3 has 16 amino acids. V gave up 4 bases and J gave up 0 bases; unmatched junction bases: 3. Germline lookup yields CDR1 KGHDR and CDR2 SFDVKD. CDR3 DNA: TGTGCCACCAGTGAACCAGCGGGAGGGAGCACAGATACGCAGTATTTT. This gives the protein CATSEPAGGSTDTQYF.

This chain joins TRBV11-2 and TRBJ2-1; D ambiguous. Germline V gene data show CDR1 as SGHAT and CDR2 as FQNNGV. There are 12 residues in the CDR3. V shed 5 bases and J shed 6 bases, with 8 bases lying between them. CDR3 region: CASSITSNEQFF. The CDR3 nucleotides are TGTGCCAGCAGCATAACGAGCAATGAGCAGTTCTTC. The entire variable domain, with the rest obtained from reference TRBV11-2 and TRBJ2-1, is as follows: EAGVAQSPRYKIIEKRQSVAFWCNPISGHATLYWYQQILGQGPKLLIQFQNNGVVDDSQLPKDRFSAERLKGVDSTLKIQPAKLEDSAVYLCASSITSNEQFFGPGTRLTVL.

The chain couples TRBV12-3 or TRBV12-4 to TRBJ1-2, with D perhaps TRBD1 (5 bases). This CDR3 comprises 12 residues. Trimming pared 7 bases from V and 3 bases from J, leaving 9 bases between. The CDR3 reads CASTGGDYGYTF. CDR3 in DNA: TGTGCCAGCACGGGGGGGGACTATGGCTACACCTTC.

The chain recombines TRBV2 with TRBJ2-3; TRBD2 might be the D (6 bases). Germline CDR1 reads SNHLY; CDR2 reads FYNNEI. The CDR3 runs to 16 residues. The V end was cut by 2 bases, the J end by 0 bases, with 12 bases between. CDR3 nucleotide sequence: TGTGCCAGCAGTGAACGGCTAGCGTCTAGCACAGATACGCAGTATTTT. Translated: CASSERLASSTDTQYF.

This chain uses TRBV5-1 with TRBJ2-1; D not resolved. The V gene lost 2 bases and the J gene lost 10 bases, with 7 bases spanning the gap. CDR1 is SGHRS, CDR2 YFSETQ, per germline. The length of the CDR3 is 11 residues. DNA of the CDR3: TGCGCCAGCAGCTTACAGCTCGAGCAGTTCTTC. Its translation is CASSLQLEQFF.

This rearrangement joins TRBV21-1 to TRBJ1-2; the table names TRBD1, a call not compared with the DNA. TRBV21-1 corresponds to a pseudogene. This CDR3 comprises 15 residues. The DNA of the CDR3 is TGTGCCAGCAGCCACCGGGACAGGGTGGAAGGTGGCTACACCTTC. It specifies CASSHRDRVEGGYTF.

V is TRBV27 and J is TRBJ2-1; 8 bases are a match to TRBD2. The CDR3 is 18 amino acids. CDR1 MNHEY and CDR2 SMNVEV come from the germline V gene (reference sequence). Trimming removed 3 bases from V and 4 bases from J; junction bases left unmatched: 14. This CDR3 reads CASSLRGLGPNLYNEQFF. DNA of the CDR3: TGTGCCAGCAGTTTGCGGGGACTAGGACCTAACTTGTACAATGAGCAGTTCTTC.

The gene calls are TRBV7-2 and TRBJ1-4; a possible D gene is TRBD1 (6 bases). The V gene's germline CDR1 is SGHTA and CDR2 FQGNSA. This CDR3 contains 19 residues. V gave up 5 bases and J gave up 0 bases, with 22 bases separating them. The CDR3 region has the DNA TGTGCCAGCAGCGCCCACACGCCGGGACACCTCACAACTAATGAAAAACTGTTTTTT. It translates to CASSAHTPGHLTTNEKLFF.

This sequence joins TRBV19 and TRBJ1-2; D might be TRBD1 (6 bases). CDR3 length equals 16 residues. Between the trimmed V and J ends, which lost 5 bases and 5 bases, there was a span of 21 bases. Germline V gives CDR1 LNHDA, CDR2 SQIVND (reference sequence). The CDR3 sequence is CASSLTGQGQGYGYTF. CDR3 nucleotides: TGTGCCAGTAGTCTTACCGGCCAGGGGCAAGGGTATGGCTACACCTTC.

The chain combines TRBV5-1 with TRBJ2-3; weak D call: TRBD2 (6 bases). CDR3 length equals 16 residues. CDR1 and CDR2 (germline): SGHRS, YFSETQ. The ends were cut back, 3 bases at V and 4 bases at J, with 18 bases in the middle. CDR3 region: CASSSWGGVAADTQYF. CDR3 bases: TGCGCCAGCAGCTCCTGGGGAGGAGTAGCGGCAGATACGCAGTATTTT.

About this clone itself: This CDR3 is also generated by other DNA sequences in the sample. The chain links TRBV27 to TRBJ1-1, with TRBD1 identical over 8 bases. J lost 1 base, V lost 3 bases, and 1 base had no gene match. CDR3 size: 14 residues. Germline lookup yields CDR1 MNHEY and CDR2 SMNVEV (reference sequence). CDR3 in amino acids: CASSFGQGNTEAFF. CDR3 coding DNA: TGTGCCAGCAGTTTCGGACAGGGGAACACTGAAGCTTTCTTT.

The V call is TRBV5-1, the J call TRBJ1-3, with TRBD1 matching 12 bases. Per the germline V gene, CDR1 is SGHRS and CDR2 is YFSETQ. With 3 bases clipped from V and 0 bases from J, the junction kept 13 bases outside the gene matches. The length of the CDR3 is 20 residues. CDR3 bases: TGCGCCAGCAGCTGGATTCCCGGGACAGGGGGCCCGAGCTCTGGAAACACCATATATTTT. Its translation is CASSWIPGTGGPSSGNTIYF.

The rearrangement uses TRBV13 and TRBJ2-7; 12 positions agree with TRBD2. CDR3 length: 15 residues. Germline CDR1 is PRHDT and CDR2 is FYEKMQ (reference sequence). The trim removed 5 bases at V and 2 bases at J, leaving 4 bases unmatched. CDR3 bases: TGTGCCAGCAGCCCTCGGACTAGCGGGACCTACGAGCAGTACTTC. As protein: CASSPRTSGTYEQYF. The complete variable domain, with remaining parts taken from reference TRBV13 and TRBJ2-7, reads AAGVIQSPRHLIKEKRETATLKCYPIPRHDTVYWYQQGPGQDPQFLISFYEKMQSDKGSIPDRFSAQQFSDYHSELNMSSLELGDSALYFCASSPRTSGTYEQYFGPGTRLTVT.

V is TRBV28 and J is TRBJ2-7, with 7 bases matching TRBD1. CDR3 length: 14 amino acids. In germline, CDR1 is MDHEN, CDR2 SYDVKM. The J segment lost 4 bases and the V segment lost 6 bases, leaving 9 bases of the junction unmatched. CDR3 DNA: TGTGCCAGCAGGCCGACAGGGATCTATTACGAGCAGTACTTC. Translating it yields CASRPTGIYYEQYF.

In its sample, this clone was seen once. The rearrangement uses TRBV9 and TRBJ1-1, with D maybe TRBD1 (6 bases). The V gene lost 4 bases and the J gene lost 3 bases, with 13 bases spanning the gap. In germline, CDR1 is SGDLS, CDR2 YYNGEE. The CDR3 runs 14 residues. For the CDR3, the DNA is TGTGCCAGCAGCCCTCAGGGGTCGGACACTGAAGCTTTCTTT. Its protein product is CASSPQGSDTEAFF.

V gene TRBV4-2 combines with J gene TRBJ1-3, with TRBD1 identical over 7 bases. Germline CDR1 is LGHNA and CDR2 is YNFKEQ. V lost 0 bases and J lost 4; bases outside the gene matches: 6. The CDR3 consists of 16 residues. CDR3 amino acids: CASSQDWRGRGNTIYF. The CDR3 region has the DNA TGTGCCAGCAGCCAAGATTGGAGGGGGCGGGGAAACACCATATATTTT.

This clone was seen just once. V and J are TRBV28 and TRBJ2-4; tentative D call: TRBD2 (6 bases). Germline CDR1 is MDHEN and CDR2 is SYDVKM. CDR3 length: 18 residues. V was shortened by 3 bases and J by 0 bases, with 18 bases between the two germline ends. CDR3 loop: CASSFPWGLGVAKNIQYF. The CDR3 region has the DNA TGTGCCAGCAGTTTTCCTTGGGGACTGGGGGTAGCCAAAAACATTCAGTACTTC.

The genes are TRBV28 and TRBJ1-5; possible D gene TRBD1, 5 bases. Trimming shortened V by 7 bases and J by 2 bases, and 12 bases separated the two germline ends. The CDR3 runs to 14 residues. In germline, CDR1 is MDHEN, CDR2 SYDVKM. The CDR3 DNA reads as TGTGCCAGCATCATGGGGGGGGGCAATCAGCCCCAGCATTTT. This gives the protein CASIMGGGNQPQHF.

V gene TRBV5-6 combines with J gene TRBJ1-2; TRBD1 matches 9 bases. This CDR3 is built from 12 residues. Germline loops: CDR1 SGHDT, CDR2 YYEEEE. Trimming took 6 bases from V and 7 from J; bases not matched to a gene: 4. The DNA of the CDR3 is TGTGCCAGCATCGGGACAGGGCTTGGCTACACCTTC. Its protein product is CASIGTGLGYTF.

V gene TRBV25-1 combines with J gene TRBJ2-7, with 7 bases that match TRBD1. CDR3 length: 14 residues. Losses at the gene ends were 6 bases for V and 6 bases for J; bases not matched to a gene: 11. Germline V gene sequence: CDR1 MGHDK, CDR2 SYGVNS. This CDR3 is CASSLRDSDGEQYF. The DNA for the CDR3 is TGTGCCAGCAGCCTCCGGGACAGTGATGGCGAGCAGTACTTC.

V is TRBV12-3 or TRBV12-4 and J is TRBJ2-7, with D tentatively TRBD1 (5 bases). The V end was cut by 5 bases, the J end by 10 bases, with 15 bases between. The CDR3 spans 12 residues. The CDR3 protein is CASSLRVGAQYF. Written as DNA, the CDR3 is TGTGCCAGCAGTCTCAGGGTAGGTGCCCAGTACTTC.

This chain uses TRBV5-6 with TRBJ1-6, with unresolved D. Trimming removed 7 bases at V and 6 bases at J, with 8 bases between. The CDR3 has 12 amino acids. CDR1 and CDR2 (germline): SGHDT, YYEEEE. The CDR3 is CASHRGNSPLHF. The CDR3 DNA reads TGTGCCAGCCACCGAGGTAATTCACCCCTCCACTTT.

Here the CDR3 reads CASSSGGGPLSNEQFF. CDR3 coding DNA: TGTGCCAGCAGCTCAGGGGGAGGACCTTTGAGCAATGAGCAGTTCTTC. The rearrangement links TRBV11-3 to TRBJ2-1, with D tentatively TRBD1 (7 bases). V shed 4 bases and J shed 6 bases, with 19 bases lying between them. The CDR3 contains 16 residues. Germline values: CDR1 SGHNT, CDR2 YENEEA.

V usage is TRBV19 and J usage is TRBJ2-1; the match to TRBD2 covers 12 bases. Trimming took 6 bases from V and 5 from J; bases not matched to a gene: 17. The CDR3 is 19 residues long. Germline CDR1 LNHDA, CDR2 SQIVND (reference sequence). CDR3 sequence (DNA): TGTGCCAGTAGGTCCCCCCGACTAGCGGGGGCCTACACCAACAATGAGCAGTTCTTC. Its protein is CASRSPRLAGAYTNNEQFF.